A selection of T cell receptor beta chains follows, all from one sample in a study of cytomegalovirus exposure and HLA in healthy donors. Generated by immunoSEQ multiplex PCR, the TCRdb table keeps only in-frame clones and is missing some. There are some 150,000 clones in the sample; about three quarters occur only once, and around 3.1% lies in the top ten. Sequencing was carried out using PBMCs. Receptors were obtained from a female donor in good health and CMV-seronegative. Both conserved end residues are part of each CDR3. A D gene is named only where the DNA matches it firmly. Size values are once, few and many counts, or a class for expanded clones, and some rows have none.

cdr3_aa cdr3_nt d_call clone_size j_call v_call
CTSSQDCGTGATSYGYTF TGCACCAGCAGCCAAGATTGTGGGACAGGGGCGACCTCCTATGGCTACACCTTC . . TRBJ1-2 TRBV1
CASSQPQGARAEAFF TGTGCCAGCAGTCAACCTCAGGGGGCGCGGGCTGAAGCTTTCTTT TRBD1 . TRBJ1-1 TRBV6-6
CASSENSGGQETQYF TGTGCCAGCAGTGAAAATAGCGGGGGGCAAGAGACCCAGTACTTC TRBD2 few TRBJ2-5 TRBV6-1
CASSLTSLNEQYF TGTGCCAGCAGCCTGACTAGTTTGAACGAGCAGTACTTC . . TRBJ2-7 TRBV7-2
CASSEPSVNTEAFF TGTGCCAGCAGTGAACCCTCAGTGAACACTGAAGCTTTCTTT . . TRBJ1-1 TRBV2
CASSTGTGKDHGYTF TGTGCCAGCAGCACTGGGACAGGGAAGGATCATGGCTACACCTTC TRBD1 . TRBJ1-2 TRBV9
CASSLRGPGQTTYNEQFF TGTGCCAGCAGCTTAAGAGGGCCGGGACAGACTACCTACAATGAGCAGTTCTTC TRBD1 few TRBJ2-1 TRBV7-3
CSVEVTGVGEAFF TGCAGCGTTGAAGTGACCGGGGTGGGTGAAGCTTTCTTT . few TRBJ1-1 TRBV29-1
CASSSQGASPLHF TGTGCCAGCAGTAGCCAGGGGGCTTCACCCCTCCACTTT TRBD1 . TRBJ1-6 TRBV27
CSVEGPDTQYF TGCAGCGTTGAAGGGCCAGATACGCAGTATTTT . . TRBJ2-3 TRBV29-1
CASSLRELNTEAFF TGCGCCAGCAGCTTGAGAGAGCTGAACACTGAAGCTTTCTTT . . TRBJ1-1 TRBV5-1
CASSGSLAGGSYNEQFF TGTGCCAGCAGCGGGAGTTTAGCGGGGGGCTCCTACAATGAGCAGTTCTTC TRBD2 . TRBJ2-1 TRBV9
CAWSVLRTSGSSKNIQYF TGTGCCTGGAGTGTCCTTCGGACTAGCGGGAGTTCCAAAAACATTCAGTACTTC TRBD2 . TRBJ2-4 TRBV30
CASSPPRGRETQYF TGTGCCAGCAGCCCCCCAAGAGGGCGGGAGACCCAGTACTTC . . TRBJ2-5 TRBV7-9
CASSLDRANQPQHF TGTGCCAGTAGTCTGGACAGGGCGAACCAGCCCCAGCATTTT TRBD1 . TRBJ1-5 TRBV19
CASSLDRGQGQPQHF TGTGCCAGCAGCTTAGATAGGGGACAGGGTCAGCCCCAGCATTTT TRBD1 . TRBJ1-5 TRBV7-2
CASSPDTAGWTSPLHF TGTGCCAGCTCACCAGATACGGCAGGGTGGACTTCACCCCTCCACTTT . few TRBJ1-6 TRBV18
CASSQGSSGSGETQYF TGCGCCAGCAGCCAAGGATCTAGCGGGAGCGGGGAGACCCAGTACTTC TRBD2 . TRBJ2-5 TRBV4-1
CASSPPGGASYEQYF TGTGCCAGCAGTCCCCCTGGGGGGGCCTCCTACGAGCAGTACTTC . . TRBJ2-7 TRBV28
CASSPSRGNNQPQHF TGTGCCAGCTCACCGTCCAGGGGGAACAATCAGCCCCAGCATTTT TRBD1 . TRBJ1-5 TRBV18
CASSDGQPLVYEQYF TGTGCCAGCAGTGATGGACAGCCGCTCGTATACGAGCAGTACTTC . . TRBJ2-7 TRBV2
CASSLREVNTEAFF TGTGCCAGCAGCTTAAGGGAGGTGAACACTGAAGCTTTCTTT . . TRBJ1-1 TRBV7-2
CASSEGQGDTEAFF TGCGCCAGCAGCGAAGGACAGGGTGACACTGAAGCTTTCTTT TRBD1 . TRBJ1-1 TRBV4-1
CSVVKQGAEAFF TGCAGCGTTGTAAAACAGGGGGCTGAAGCTTTCTTT TRBD1 . TRBJ1-1 TRBV29-1
CAWSHAVNEKLFF TGTGCCTGGAGTCACGCGGTTAATGAAAAACTGTTTTTT . . TRBJ1-4 TRBV30
CASSPTSGTYNEQFF TGTGCCAGCAGCCCCACTAGCGGGACCTACAATGAGCAGTTCTTC TRBD2 . TRBJ2-1 TRBV6-6
CASSVTSGWGPYEQYF TGTGCCAGCAGCGTAACTAGCGGGTGGGGTCCCTACGAGCAGTACTTC TRBD2 few TRBJ2-7 TRBV2
CASSLDRDSNQPQHF TGTGCCAGCAGCTTGGACAGGGATAGCAATCAGCCCCAGCATTTT . . TRBJ1-5 TRBV5-8
CASREGLPNTEAFF TGCGCCAGCAGAGAAGGACTCCCGAACACTGAAGCTTTCTTT . . TRBJ1-1 TRBV5-1
CSVPRGTSGSTAGELFF TGCAGCGTCCCACGTGGGACTAGCGGGAGTACAGCGGGGGAGCTGTTTTTT TRBD2 . TRBJ2-2 TRBV29-1
CATTGDYEQYF TGCGCCACCACAGGGGACTACGAGCAGTACTTC TRBD1 . TRBJ2-7 TRBV10-1
CASSHVVAGGKYNEQFF TGTGCCAGCAGTCACGTAGTAGCGGGGGGCAAATACAATGAGCAGTTCTTC TRBD2 . TRBJ2-1 TRBV7-8
CASPGLPHYEQYF TGTGCCAGCCCAGGGCTTCCCCACTACGAGCAGTACTTC . . TRBJ2-7 TRBV5-8
CATSRDRRSGEQFF TGTGCCACCAGCAGAGATCGAAGGTCCGGGGAGCAGTTCTTC . . TRBJ2-1 TRBV15
CASSAGTGWRVGELFF TGTGCCAGCAGCGCCGGGACAGGGTGGAGAGTCGGGGAGCTGTTTTTT TRBD1 . TRBJ2-2 TRBV9
CASSFGRSAYF TGTGCCAGCAGTTTTGGTAGAAGTGCGTACTTC . . TRBJ2-7 TRBV28
CAWNQGSNQPQHF TGTGCCTGGAACCAGGGTAGCAATCAGCCCCAGCATTTT . once TRBJ1-5 TRBV30
CATRQGHSLSGNTIYF TGTGCCACCAGGCAGGGACACTCTCTCTCTGGAAACACCATATATTTT . once TRBJ1-3 TRBV15
CASSLWASGGQGTDTQYF TGTGCCAGCAGCTTGTGGGCTAGCGGGGGGCAAGGCACAGATACGCAGTATTTT TRBD2 once TRBJ2-3 TRBV5-8
CAIWDRAYEQYF TGTGCCATCTGGGACAGGGCCTACGAGCAGTACTTC TRBD1 once TRBJ2-7 TRBV6-1
CASSLPPAGANYNEQFF TGTGCCAGCAGCTTACCGCCAGCGGGAGCAAACTACAATGAGCAGTTCTTC TRBD2 . TRBJ2-1 TRBV5-6
CASSLASGTDTQYF TGTGCTAGCAGCTTGGCTAGCGGCACAGATACGCAGTATTTT . once TRBJ2-3 TRBV7-7
CAWLSTSGNNEQFF TGTGCCTGGCTGTCGACTAGCGGGAATAATGAGCAGTTCTTC TRBD2 few TRBJ2-1 TRBV30
CASSEGPGPMNTEAFF TGTGCCAGCAGTGAAGGTCCGGGTCCCATGAACACTGAAGCTTTCTTT . . TRBJ1-1 TRBV6-1
CASSQGQGGETQYF TGCGCCAGCAGCCAAGGGCAGGGTGGAGAGACCCAGTACTTC . . TRBJ2-5 TRBV4-3